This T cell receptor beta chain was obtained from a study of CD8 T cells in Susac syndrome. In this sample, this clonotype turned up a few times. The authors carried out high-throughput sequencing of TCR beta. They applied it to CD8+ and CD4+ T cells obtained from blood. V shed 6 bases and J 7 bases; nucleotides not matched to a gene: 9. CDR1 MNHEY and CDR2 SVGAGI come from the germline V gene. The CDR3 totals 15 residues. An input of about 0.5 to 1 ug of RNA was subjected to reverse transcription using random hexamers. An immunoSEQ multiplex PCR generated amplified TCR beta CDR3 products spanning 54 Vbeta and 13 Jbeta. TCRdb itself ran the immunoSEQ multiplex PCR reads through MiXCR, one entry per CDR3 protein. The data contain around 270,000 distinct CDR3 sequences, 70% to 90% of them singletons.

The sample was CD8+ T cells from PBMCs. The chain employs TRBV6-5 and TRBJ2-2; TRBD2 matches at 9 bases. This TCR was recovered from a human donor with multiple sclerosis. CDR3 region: CASSYNSGSGGELFF. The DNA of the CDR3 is TGTGCCAGCAGCTACAATAGCGGGAGTGGCGGGGAGCTGTTTTTT.